These 32 T cell receptor beta chains came from one sample sequenced in a study of control samples from healthy donors and cancer patients. Profiled with immunoSEQ multiplex PCR; TCRdb holds only in-frame clones, not every one. The sample shows over 200,000 clones, over 75% of them seen only once. The sample consisted of PBMCs. The origin of the receptors is a woman in her sixties with lung cancer.

This clone was seen many times. The sample holds other DNA sequences that translate to the same CDR3. The J gene is TRBJ2-1, the V gene TRBV11-3, with a weak D call TRBD1 (5 bases). Trimming took off 1 base at V and 6 bases at J, with 7 bases between the two ends. CDR3 length: 13 residues. The germline CDR1 and CDR2 sequences are SGHNT and YENEEA. CDR3 in amino acids: CASSLGGTNEQFF. DNA of the CDR3: TGTGCCAGCAGCTTAGGGGGCACCAATGAGCAGTTCTTC.

The chain recombines TRBV9 with TRBJ1-1; TRBD1 matches at 7 bases. This CDR3 has 15 residues. After removal of 0 bases from V and 1 base from J, the junction contained 3 bases not matched to a gene. CDR1 SGDLS and CDR2 YYNGEE come from the germline V gene. CDR3 in amino acids: CASSVERGQNTEAFF. The CDR3 DNA sequence: TGTGCCAGCAGCGTAGAGAGGGGGCAGAACACTGAAGCTTTCTTT. Full variable domain (rest looked up from reference TRBV9 and TRBJ1-1): DSGVTQTPKHLITATGQRVTLRCSPRSGDLSVYWYQQSLDQGLQFLIQYYNGEERAKGNILERFSAQQFPDLHSELNLSSLELGDSALYFCASSVERGQNTEAFFGQGTRLTVV.

The chain recombines TRBV11-2 with TRBJ1-2; D not certain. CDR3 length: 15 amino acids. CDR1 SGHAT and CDR2 FQNNGV come from the germline V gene. V gave up 1 base and J gave up 0 bases, with 9 bases separating them. CDR3 protein: CASSLVTEPNYGYTF. CDR3 nucleotide sequence: TGTGCCAGCAGCTTAGTAACAGAACCTAACTATGGCTACACCTTC.

V is TRBV3-1 (or the pseudogene TRBV3-2) and J is TRBJ1-2, with 11 nucleotides matching TRBD1. The trim removed 3 bases at V and 7 bases at J, leaving 7 bases unmatched. The CDR3 runs to 15 residues. Germline CDR1 LGHDT, CDR2 YNNKEL (reference sequence). The CDR3 region is CASSHGQGATSGYTF. CDR3 coding DNA: TGTGCCAGCAGCCACGGACAGGGGGCAACGAGTGGCTACACCTTC.

The CDR3 DNA reads TGTGCCAGCAGTCAACCGGGGCCGTACACTGAAGCTTTCTTT. Protein: CASSQPGPYTEAFF. J is TRBJ1-1 and V is TRBV3-1 (or the pseudogene TRBV3-2); TRBD1 might be the D (5 bases). V was trimmed by 6 bases and J by 3 bases, leaving 14 bases between them. CDR1 and CDR2 (germline): LGHDT, YNNKEL (reference sequence). CDR3 length: 14 amino acids.

The rearrangement joins TRBV14 to TRBJ1-1; 7 bases align to TRBD1. J was trimmed by 9 bases and V by 4 bases; bases with no gene match: 8. Germline V gene lookup returns CDR1 SGHDN and CDR2 FVKESK. The CDR3 loop spans 13 amino acids. CDR3 amino acids: CASSPGQDRQAFF. In nucleotides, the CDR3 is TGTGCCAGCAGCCCTGGACAGGATCGCCAAGCTTTCTTT.

V and J are TRBV18 and TRBJ1-1; D unresolved. The germline V gene has CDR1 KGHSH and CDR2 LQKENI. The CDR3 extends over 13 amino acids. V lost 2 bases, J lost 0 bases, and 4 bases lay in between. The DNA of the CDR3 is TGTGCCAGCTCACCAATCTTGAACACTGAAGCTTTCTTT. Translation gives CASSPILNTEAFF.

The chain combines TRBV28 with TRBJ1-5; TRBD1 might be the D (6 bases). The V end lost 3 bases, the J end lost 0 bases, and 15 bases lay between the germline ends. The V gene's germline CDR1 is MDHEN and CDR2 SYDVKM. The CDR3 loop spans 17 amino acids. CDR3 DNA sequence: TGTGCCAGCAGTTTGCGGCAGGGGAGCTATAGCAATCAGCCCCAGCATTTT. Its translation is CASSLRQGSYSNQPQHF.

In this sample, this clone turned up many times. This CDR3 is CASSSNPDSSSYNEQFF. CDR3 DNA: TGTGCCAGCAGCTCAAATCCGGACTCGAGCTCCTACAATGAGCAGTTCTTC. The chain combines TRBV7-8 with TRBJ2-1, with a tentative D call TRBD2 (5 bases). This CDR3 comprises 17 residues. Between the trimmed V and J ends, which lost 4 bases and 0 bases, there was a span of 16 bases. Looked up from germline, CDR1 is SGHVS and CDR2 is FQNEAQ.

V is TRBV9 and J is TRBJ2-7, with D maybe TRBD2 (6 bases). The CDR3 is 15 amino acids. The germline V gene encodes CDR1 SGDLS and CDR2 YYNGEE. The germline V and J ends were trimmed by 0 bases and 0 bases, with 10 bases remaining between them. CDR3 region: CASSVDSGASYEQYF. CDR3 sequence (DNA): TGTGCCAGCAGCGTAGATTCGGGAGCCTCCTACGAGCAGTACTTC.

This rearrangement joins TRBV9 to TRBJ2-1; D is perhaps TRBD2 (6 bases). Trimming removed 5 bases from V and 2 bases from J, with 14 bases in between. Germline V gene lookup returns CDR1 SGDLS and CDR2 YYNGEE. The CDR3 totals 15 residues. The CDR3 bases are TGTGCCAGCAGTCAGACTAGTGGGCCCTACAATGAGCAGTTCTTC. Translation gives CASSQTSGPYNEQFF.

The chain joins TRBV7-9 to TRBJ1-2, with D maybe TRBD1 (5 bases). The CDR3 covers 13 residues. Germline V gene lookup returns CDR1 SEHNR and CDR2 FQNEAQ (reference sequence). The V end was cut by 1 base, the J end by 8 bases, with 11 bases between. CDR3 amino acids: CASSLEDTGGYTF. As DNA, the CDR3 is TGTGCCAGCAGCTTAGAGGACACCGGCGGCTACACCTTC.

The rearrangement uses TRBV5-5 and TRBJ2-7, with a possible D match to TRBD1 (5 bases). The CDR3 has 13 residues. The germline gives CDR1 SGHKS, CDR2 YYEKEE (reference sequence). V was clipped by 2 bases and J by 6 bases, with 12 bases between them. CDR3 protein: CASSFPGSPEQYF. In DNA, the CDR3 is TGTGCCAGCAGCTTTCCAGGGTCCCCCGAGCAGTACTTC.

Notes on this clone: A single base separates this from a much larger clone, so it may be a read error. V and J are TRBV23-1 and TRBJ2-2, with D perhaps TRBD1 (6 bases). TRBV23-1 is labeled an ORF, and its function is uncertain. The CDR3 covers 14 residues. V was pared by 5 bases and J by 0 bases, with 7 bases between. CDR3 residues: CASSDRPNTGELFF. CDR3 bases: TGCGCCAGCAGTGACAGGCCGAACACCGGGGAGCTGTTTTTT.

The chain recombines TRBV3-1 (or the pseudogene TRBV3-2) with TRBJ2-7, with TRBD1 identical over 8 bases. Trimming removed 4 bases from V and 6 bases from J; junction bases left unmatched: 8. Germline-derived CDR1 and CDR2 are LGHDT and YNNKEL (reference sequence). The CDR3 contains 14 residues. The CDR3 coding sequence is TGTGCCAGCAGCCGAGGACAGGGTGTGGGCGAGCAGTACTTC. This translates into CASSRGQGVGEQYF.

This clone was recorded once. The chain combines TRBV4-1 with TRBJ2-1; maybe TRBD1 (5 bases). Per the germline V gene, CDR1 is MGHRA and CDR2 is YSYEKL. Trimming removed 4 bases from V and 10 bases from J, with 23 bases in between. The CDR3 loop spans 16 amino acids. CDR3 sequence: CASSLTDSWLTSEQFF. The CDR3 DNA is TGCGCCAGCAGCCTTACTGACAGTTGGTTAACATCGGAGCAGTTCTTC.

The V gene is TRBV18, the J gene TRBJ2-7, with a possible D match to TRBD2 (6 bases). V dropped 3 bases and J dropped 1 base, with 13 bases sitting between them. The CDR3 spans 15 residues. Germline V gene data show CDR1 as KGHSH and CDR2 as LQKENI. The CDR3 spells CASSPPGGVSYEQYF. The CDR3 DNA reads as TGTGCCAGCTCACCCCCCGGGGGAGTATCCTACGAGCAGTACTTC.

The J gene is TRBJ1-6, the V gene TRBV28; D unresolved. Trimming left V 6 bases short and J 10 bases short, with 13 bases between. This CDR3 region has 13 residues. Per germline, CDR1 MDHEN and CDR2 SYDVKM. The CDR3 protein is CASRFQAASPLHF. The CDR3 DNA reads TGTGCCAGCAGATTCCAGGCAGCCTCACCCCTCCACTTT.

The rearrangement uses TRBV10-3 and TRBJ2-7; 10 nucleotides align to TRBD2. CDR3 length equals 16 residues. The V segment lost 6 bases and the J segment 4 bases; nucleotides outside the gene matches: 12. The germline V gene has CDR1 ENHRY and CDR2 SYGVKD. CDR3 sequence (DNA): TGTGCCATCAGCCCGCTAGCGGGAGACACAAGGTACGAGCAGTACTTC. As protein: CAISPLAGDTRYEQYF.

The rearrangement links TRBV7-9 to TRBJ2-3; 8 nucleotides agree with TRBD1. The CDR3 runs 15 residues. Trimming at V came to 5 bases and at J to 3 bases, leaving 7 bases not matched to a gene. Looked up from germline, CDR1 is SEHNR and CDR2 is FQNEAQ (reference sequence). The CDR3, as DNA: TGTGCCAGCAGCGCGGACAGGGTACGGACAGATACGCAGTATTTT. Encoded protein: CASSADRVRTDTQYF.

V usage is TRBV5-1 and J usage is TRBJ1-1; D is possibly TRBD1 (5 bases). From germline, CDR1 is SGHRS and CDR2 YFSETQ. Trimming cost V 0 bases and J 4 bases, with 13 bases left between them. The CDR3 has 15 residues. The CDR3: CASSLGGGFSTEAFF. CDR3 DNA sequence: TGCGCCAGCAGCTTGGGTGGGGGATTCTCCACTGAAGCTTTCTTT.

The chain couples TRBV5-4 to TRBJ2-5; a weak D match, TRBD2 (6 bases). V was pared by 3 bases and J by 4 bases, with 19 bases between. The V gene's germline CDR1 is SGHNT and CDR2 YYREEE (reference sequence). The CDR3 is made up of 16 amino acids. The chain's CDR3 is CASSSLPSGRIETQYF. CDR3 coding DNA: TGTGCCAGCAGCTCCTTACCGTCCGGGAGAATAGAGACCCAGTACTTC.

This clone was detected only a few times. V usage is TRBV2 and J usage is TRBJ1-5; 12 nucleotides align to TRBD1. This CDR3 contains 14 residues. V dropped 6 bases and J dropped 6; count of bases not matched to a gene: 3. The germline CDR1 and CDR2 sequences are SNHLY and FYNNEI. In nucleotides, the CDR3 is TGTGCCAGCAGCCCGGGACAGGGGGCTCAGCCCCAGCATTTT. It is translated as CASSPGQGAQPQHF.

The rearrangement uses TRBV6-1 and TRBJ2-5, with D perhaps TRBD1 (5 bases). V dropped 2 bases and J dropped 4 bases, with 8 bases sitting between them. Germline V lookup: CDR1 MNHNS, CDR2 SASEGT. This CDR3 has 13 residues. CDR3: CASSELGLETQYF. Written as DNA, the CDR3 is TGTGCCAGCAGTGAACTGGGGCTAGAGACCCAGTACTTC.

The chain combines TRBV10-1 with TRBJ1-2; unclear D gene. V was shortened by 4 bases and J by 3 bases, with 9 bases between the two germline ends. The CDR3 is 13 amino acids. Per germline, CDR1 WNHNN and CDR2 SYGVQD (reference sequence). CDR3 DNA: TGCGCCAGCAGTGTGTCGCAGGACTATGGCTACACCTTC. This translates into CASSVSQDYGYTF.

The chain uses TRBV7-3 and TRBJ2-7; no clear D gene. The V gene lost 0 bases and the J gene lost 6 bases, with 18 bases spanning the gap. CDR3 length: 16 amino acids. Germline V CDR1 and CDR2: SGHTA, FQGTGA. The chain's CDR3 is CASSLTARSGSVEQYF. Written as DNA, the CDR3 is TGTGCCAGCAGCTTAACGGCTAGATCCGGGTCCGTCGAGCAGTACTTC.

The chain uses TRBV5-4 and TRBJ2-7, with TRBD1 identical over 7 bases. Germline CDR1 reads SGHNT; CDR2 reads YYREEE (reference sequence). This CDR3 region has 15 residues. V gave up 5 bases and J gave up 4 bases; unmatched junction bases: 12. The CDR3 DNA follows: TGTGCCAGCAGTTCAACCGGGACAGCCCTTTACGAGCAGTACTTC. Its translation: CASSSTGTALYEQYF.

This chain links TRBV29-1 with TRBJ1-2; tentatively, D is TRBD1 (5 bases). Germline values: CDR1 SQVTM, CDR2 ANQGSEA. V shed 1 base and J shed 7 bases, with 16 bases lying between them. This CDR3 has 14 residues. The CDR3 DNA is TGCAGCGTTGAAGGTATGGGCAGGGCCGGTGGCTACACCTTC. Amino acids: CSVEGMGRAGGYTF.

This clone was observed many times. This rearrangement joins TRBV5-4 to TRBJ2-7; 8 bases align to TRBD1. CDR1 is SGHNT and CDR2 is YYREEE in the germline V gene (reference sequence). This CDR3 region has 15 residues. Trimming took 3 bases from V and 11 from J; bases not matched to a gene: 16. CDR3 sequence (DNA): TGTGCCAGCAGCTCAGGACAGGGCCTCGGCTTAGGGGAGTACTTC. Protein product: CASSSGQGLGLGEYF.

The chain links TRBV6-5 to TRBJ2-7; the match to TRBD1 covers 7 bases. Germline lookup yields CDR1 MNHEY and CDR2 SVGAGI. Trimming removed 6 bases from V and 4 bases from J; junction bases left unmatched: 6. The CDR3 has 13 residues. CDR3 nucleotide sequence: TGTGCCAGCAGAAAGGGACAGTTATACGAGCAGTACTTC. Its translation is CASRKGQLYEQYF.

The rearrangement joins TRBV5-1 to TRBJ1-6; D unresolved. Trimming stripped 0 bases from V and 2 bases from J, with 9 bases between. Germline-derived CDR1 and CDR2 are SGHRS and YFSETQ. CDR3 size: 16 residues. This CDR3 reads CASSLAGDTYNSPLHF. CDR3 bases: TGCGCCAGCAGCTTGGCCGGCGACACCTATAATTCACCCCTCCACTTT. The whole variable domain, filled in from reference TRBV5-1 and TRBJ1-6, reads KAGVTQTPRYLIKTRGQQVTLSCSPISGHRSVSWYQQTPGQGLQFLFEYFSETQRNKGNFPGRFSGRQFSNSRSEMNVSTLELGDSALYLCASSLAGDTYNSPLHFGNGTRLTVT.

This clone was detected only a few times. This CDR3 is CASRNSGTSNEKLFF. The CDR3 DNA reads as TGTGCCAGCAGGAACTCCGGGACCTCTAATGAAAAACTGTTTTTT. The J gene is TRBJ1-4, the V gene TRBV7-9, with a tentative D call TRBD1 (5 bases). The V end was cut by 6 bases, the J end by 3 bases, with 14 bases between. The V gene's germline CDR1 is SEHNR and CDR2 FQNEAQ (reference sequence). CDR3 length: 15 residues.